This T cell receptor (beta chain) was obtained from a study of blood T cell repertoires in COVID-19. Study information: Sites across the United States, Italy and Spain contributed samples from acute and convalescent COVID-19. PBMCs, B-cell-depleted T cells, or T cells were the source of the cDNA or gDNA that made up the material.

Germline assignment: CDR1 SGHNT and CDR2 YYREEE (reference sequence). V trimming: 0 bases; J trimming: 2 bases; junction bases outside the gene matches: 1. CDR3 length: 16 amino acids. In the authors' workflow: Estimated nucleated cell counts came from reference gene primer amplification. The repertoire was sequenced with immunoSEQ multiplex PCR; TCRdb's copy has only in-frame clones and lacks some. V, J and clone size reflect that table, while D and trimming were determined from the DNA. The top ten hold about 5.2% of the sample, which has around 270,000 clones, about 87% seen once. Seattle patients were enrolled while actively infected and followed longitudinally.

The rearrangement joins TRBV5-4 to TRBJ2-5; 13 bases are shared with TRBD2. The clonotype comes from a woman aged 55-69 years with COVID-19, enrolled during active disease. Sequenced input: peripheral blood. CDR3 bases: TGTGCCAGCAGCTTGGGGACTAGCGGGAGTCAAGAGACCCAGTACTTC. Protein sequence: CASSLGTSGSQETQYF.